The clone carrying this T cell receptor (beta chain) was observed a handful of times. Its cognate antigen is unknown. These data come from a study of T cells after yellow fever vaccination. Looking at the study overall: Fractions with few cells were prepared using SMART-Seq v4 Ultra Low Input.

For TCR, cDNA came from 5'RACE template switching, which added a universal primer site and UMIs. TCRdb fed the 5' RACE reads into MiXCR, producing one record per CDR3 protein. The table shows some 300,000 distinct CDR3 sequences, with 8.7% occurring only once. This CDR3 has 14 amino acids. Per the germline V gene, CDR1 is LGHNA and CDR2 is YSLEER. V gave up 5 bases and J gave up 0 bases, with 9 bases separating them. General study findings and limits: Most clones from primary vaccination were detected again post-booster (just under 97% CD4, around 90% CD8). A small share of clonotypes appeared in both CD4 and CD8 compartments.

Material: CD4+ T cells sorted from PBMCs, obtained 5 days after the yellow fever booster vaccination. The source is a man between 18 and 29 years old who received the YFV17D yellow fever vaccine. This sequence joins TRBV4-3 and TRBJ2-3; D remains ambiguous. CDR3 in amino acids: CASSTTSSTDTQYF. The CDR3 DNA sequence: TGCGCCAGCAGCACTACGAGTAGCACAGATACGCAGTATTTT.